The rows below give T cell receptor beta chains drawn from one sample of a study of blood T cell repertoires in COVID-19. Clones were sequenced by immunoSEQ multiplex PCR, and TCRdb holds only the in-frame ones, with some missing. Of some 290,000 clones in the sample, roughly 89% were seen once. The sequencing input was PBMCs or T cells enriched from blood (not recorded which). The origin of the receptors is a woman aged 25 to 45 who had recovered from COVID-19. Each CDR3 is given with its conserved first and last residue. The D gene is left open where the match is weak.

d_call: TRBD2
j_call: TRBJ2-2
v_call: TRBV6-5
cdr3_nt: TGTGCCAGCAGTTTAGCGGGAGTTGGCGGGGAGCTGTTTTTT
cdr3_aa: CASSLAGVGGELFF

d_call: -
j_call: TRBJ2-7
v_call: TRBV6-5
cdr3_nt: TGTGCCAGCACCCACACCGGGACACCTTACGAGCAGTACTTC
cdr3_aa: CASTHTGTPYEQYF

d_call: TRBD1
j_call: TRBJ2-1
v_call: TRBV10-1
cdr3_nt: TGCGCCAGCAGTGGTGCCGGGACAGGCTACAATGAGCAGTTCTTC
cdr3_aa: CASSGAGTGYNEQFF

d_call: -
j_call: TRBJ2-2
v_call: TRBV3-1/TRBV3-2
cdr3_nt: TGTGCCAGCAGCGCCTTAGGGGCTAACACCGGGGAGCTGTTTTTT
cdr3_aa: CASSALGANTGELFF

d_call: -
j_call: TRBJ1-1
v_call: TRBV10-3
cdr3_nt: TGTGCCATCAGTCAGGGGCCGAACACTGAAGCTTTCTTT
cdr3_aa: CAISQGPNTEAFF

d_call: -
j_call: TRBJ2-1
v_call: TRBV12-3/TRBV12-4
cdr3_nt: TGTGCCAGCACCATTTACAATGAGCAGTTCTTC
cdr3_aa: CASTIYNEQFF

d_call: -
j_call: TRBJ1-6
v_call: TRBV4-3
cdr3_nt: TGCGCCAGCAGCCAAGATTGGCCGGCCAGGGCGATCTCACCCCTCCACTTT
cdr3_aa: CASSQDWPARAISPLHF

d_call: -
j_call: TRBJ1-6
v_call: TRBV30
cdr3_nt: TGTGCCTGGAGAACCGTCCGGGATTCACCCCTCCACTTT
cdr3_aa: CAWRTVRDSPLHF

d_call: -
j_call: TRBJ1-2
v_call: TRBV16
cdr3_nt: TGTGCCAGCAGCCATCACGTGGCAGGGCACTATGGCTACACCTTC
cdr3_aa: CASSHHVAGHYGYTF

d_call: TRBD2
j_call: TRBJ2-4
v_call: TRBV5-1
cdr3_nt: TGCGCCAGCAGCGGACTAGCGGGAGATCGGAACATTCAGTACTTC
cdr3_aa: CASSGLAGDRNIQYF